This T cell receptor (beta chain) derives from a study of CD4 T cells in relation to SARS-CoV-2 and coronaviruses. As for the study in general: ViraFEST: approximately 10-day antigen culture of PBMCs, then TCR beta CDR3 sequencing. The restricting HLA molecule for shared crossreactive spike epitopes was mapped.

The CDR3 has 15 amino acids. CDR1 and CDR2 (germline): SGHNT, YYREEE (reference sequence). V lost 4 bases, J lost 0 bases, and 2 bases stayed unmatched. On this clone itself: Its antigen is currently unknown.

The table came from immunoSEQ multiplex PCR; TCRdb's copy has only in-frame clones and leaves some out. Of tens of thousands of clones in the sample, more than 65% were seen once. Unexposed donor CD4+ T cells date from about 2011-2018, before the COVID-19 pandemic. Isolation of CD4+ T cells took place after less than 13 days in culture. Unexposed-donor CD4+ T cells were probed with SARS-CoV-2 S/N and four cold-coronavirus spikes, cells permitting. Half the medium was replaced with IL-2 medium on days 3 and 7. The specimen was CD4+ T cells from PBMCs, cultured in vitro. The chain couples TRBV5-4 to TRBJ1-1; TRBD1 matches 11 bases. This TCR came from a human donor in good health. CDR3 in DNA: TGTGCCAGCAGCCTGGACAGGGGGCTGAACACTGAAGCTTTCTTT. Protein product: CASSLDRGLNTEAFF.